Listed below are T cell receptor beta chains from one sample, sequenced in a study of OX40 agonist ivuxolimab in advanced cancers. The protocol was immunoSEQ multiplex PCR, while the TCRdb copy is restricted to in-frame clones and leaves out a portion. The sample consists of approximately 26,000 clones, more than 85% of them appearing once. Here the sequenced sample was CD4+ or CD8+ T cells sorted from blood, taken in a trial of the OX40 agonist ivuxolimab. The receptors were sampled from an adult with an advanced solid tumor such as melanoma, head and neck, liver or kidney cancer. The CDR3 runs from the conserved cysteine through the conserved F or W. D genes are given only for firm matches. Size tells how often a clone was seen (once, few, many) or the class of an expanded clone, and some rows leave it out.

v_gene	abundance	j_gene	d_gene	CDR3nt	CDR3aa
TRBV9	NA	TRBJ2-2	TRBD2	TGTGCCAGCAGCCCGCGATTAGCGGGATACACCGGGGAGCTGTTTTTT	CASSPRLAGYTGELFF
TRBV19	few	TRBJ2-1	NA	TGTGCCAGTAGTGGGGGCCGTAGCTACAATGAGCAGTTCTTC	CASSGGRSYNEQFF
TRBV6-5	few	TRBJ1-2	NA	TGTGCCAGCAGGAACAACTATGGCTACACCTTC	CASRNNYGYTF
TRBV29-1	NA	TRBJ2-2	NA	TGCAGCGTTCAAGCCCTCACCGGGGAGCTGTTTTTT	CSVQALTGELFF
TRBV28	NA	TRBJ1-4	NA	TGTGCCACCGCGCAGGGACTCTCAACTAATGAAAAACTGTTTTTT	CATAQGLSTNEKLFF
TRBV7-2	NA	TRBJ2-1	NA	TGTGCCAGCAGCTTATCAGGGTACGACTCCTACAATGAGCAGTTCTTC	CASSLSGYDSYNEQFF
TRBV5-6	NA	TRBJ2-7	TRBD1	TGTGCCAGCAGCTTGGTAACAGGGGGGCCGTACGAGCAGTACTTC	CASSLVTGGPYEQYF
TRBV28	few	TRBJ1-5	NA	TGTGCCAGCAGTTTATTGGAGGGAAGCAATCAGCCCCAGCATTTT	CASSLLEGSNQPQHF
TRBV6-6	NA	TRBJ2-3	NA	TGTGCCAGCGAATCAATTAGCACAGATACGCAGTATTTT	CASESISTDTQYF
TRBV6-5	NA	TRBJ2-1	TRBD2	TGTGCCAGCGGTCGAGCGGGGGCCTACAATGAGCAGTTCTTC	CASGRAGAYNEQFF
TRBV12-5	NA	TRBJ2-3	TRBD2	TGTGCTAGTGGTTCGGGACTAGCGGGACGGAGTGGAGATACGCAGTATTTT	CASGSGLAGRSGDTQYF
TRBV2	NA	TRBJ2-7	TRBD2	TGTGCCAGCAGACTAGCGCAATCCTACGAGCAGTACTTC	CASRLAQSYEQYF
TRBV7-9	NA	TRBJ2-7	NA	TGTGCCAACAGCTTAGAGGCCTCTTCCTACGAGCAGTACTTC	CANSLEASSYEQYF
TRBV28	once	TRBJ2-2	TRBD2	TGTGCCAGCAGTCCTTTGGCGGGGTTGACTAGCGGAAGTAGGAGCACCGGGGAGCTGTTTTTT	CASSPLAGLTSGSRSTGELFF
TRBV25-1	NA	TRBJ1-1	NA	TGTGCCAGCAGTGTCATTGGGGTCCCTGAAGCTTTCTTT	CASSVIGVPEAFF
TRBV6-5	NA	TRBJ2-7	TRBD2	TGTGCCAGCAGTTATAGCGGGAAAAATTACGAGCAGTACTTC	CASSYSGKNYEQYF
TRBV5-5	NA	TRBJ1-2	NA	TGTGCCAGCAGCCAAACAGGGTCCCCCTATGGCTACACCTTC	CASSQTGSPYGYTF
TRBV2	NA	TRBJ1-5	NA	TGTGCCAGCAGTGCAGGAGATCAGCCCCAGCATTTT	CASSAGDQPQHF
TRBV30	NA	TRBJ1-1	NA	TGTGCCTGGACCGCTACCATCGGGAACACTGAAGCTTTCTTT	CAWTATIGNTEAFF
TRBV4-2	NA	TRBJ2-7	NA	TGTGCCAGCAGCCCTATCACCCTACAAAGCTCCTACGAGCAGTACTTC	CASSPITLQSSYEQYF
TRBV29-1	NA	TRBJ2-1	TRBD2	TGCAGCGTTGAAACTAGCGGGAGTTCCTACAATGAGCAGTTCTTC	CSVETSGSSYNEQFF
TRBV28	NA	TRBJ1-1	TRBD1	TGTGCCAGCAGTTCCACCGGGACAGGGGTTTTTCGCACTGAAGCTTTCTTT	CASSSTGTGVFRTEAFF
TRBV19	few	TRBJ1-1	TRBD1	TGTGCCAGTAGTCACGGACAGGGGAAGGCGACTGAAGCTTTCTTT	CASSHGQGKATEAFF
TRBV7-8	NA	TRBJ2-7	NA	TGTGCCAGCAGCTTAGAAGACTACGAGCAGTACTTC	CASSLEDYEQYF
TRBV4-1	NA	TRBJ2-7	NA	TGCGCCAGCAGCCAACAGAACACCTTTTCCTACGAGCAGTACTTC	CASSQQNTFSYEQYF
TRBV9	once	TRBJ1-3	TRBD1	TGTGCCAGCAGCTCGGGGGACAGCGCTTTCTCTGGAAACACCATATATTTT	CASSSGDSAFSGNTIYF
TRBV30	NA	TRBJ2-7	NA	TGTGCCTGGAGCGTCAAACAATACGAGCAGTACTTC	CAWSVKQYEQYF
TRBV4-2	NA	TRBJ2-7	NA	TGTGCCAGCAGCCGCGAGGGGACCGGGGCCTACGAGCAGTACTTC	CASSREGTGAYEQYF
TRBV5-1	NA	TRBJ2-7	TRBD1	TGCGCCAGCAGCCCCTCCGGGACAGAGTTCAGCTCCTACGAGCAGTACTTC	CASSPSGTEFSSYEQYF
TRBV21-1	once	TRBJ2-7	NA	TGTGCCAGCAGCAAAGGAAGGACTAGCGGGAGCTTTTACGGCTACGAGCAGTACTTC	CASSKGRTSGSFYGYEQYF
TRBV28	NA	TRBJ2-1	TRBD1	TGTGCCAGCAGTAAGTGGGACAGGTCAACCGATACGTTCTTC	CASSKWDRSTDTFF
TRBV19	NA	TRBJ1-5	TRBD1	TGTGCCAGTAGTATTGACAGGGTGTCTCAGCCCCAGCATTTT	CASSIDRVSQPQHF
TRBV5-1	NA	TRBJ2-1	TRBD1	TGCGCCAGCAGCTTGGCCCCGGGACAGTACAATGAGCAGTTCTTC	CASSLAPGQYNEQFF
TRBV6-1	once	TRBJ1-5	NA	TGTGCCAGCAGTGAAGGGGCAGGATATAGCAATCAGCCCCAGCATTTT	CASSEGAGYSNQPQHF
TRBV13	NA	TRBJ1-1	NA	TGTGCCAGCAGCCCCTTGGGGAACACTGAAGCTTTCTTT	CASSPLGNTEAFF
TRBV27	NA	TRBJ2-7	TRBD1	TGTGCCAGCAGTTTCCGACAGGGACCATCTCCCTCCTACGAGCAGTACTTC	CASSFRQGPSPSYEQYF
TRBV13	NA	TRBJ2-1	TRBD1	TGTGCCAGCAGCCAAACAGGGGGCAATGAGCAGTTCTTC	CASSQTGGNEQFF
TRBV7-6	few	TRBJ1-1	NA	TGTGCCAGCAGTCTGACAGGGAACACTGAAGCTTTCTTT	CASSLTGNTEAFF
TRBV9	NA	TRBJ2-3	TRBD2	TGTGCCAGCAGCCCCGGGGGAGGGAGCACAGATACGCAGTATTTT	CASSPGGGSTDTQYF
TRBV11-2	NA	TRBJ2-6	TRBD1	TGTGCCAGCAGCTTAACTCAACGGACAGGGGACGCCTGGGCCAACGTCCTGACTTTC	CASSLTQRTGDAWANVLTF
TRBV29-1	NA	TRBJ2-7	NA	TGCAGCGTCATAGGGGGTACCTACGGGCAGTACTTC	CSVIGGTYGQYF